One sample yielded the 32 T cell receptor beta chains listed below, sequenced in a study of blood T cell repertoires in COVID-19. This table comes from immunoSEQ multiplex PCR, and its TCRdb copy is limited to in-frame clones, with some not included. The table has approximately 170,000 clones, roughly nine tenths seen once. Material: peripheral blood. The receptors come from a man aged 60 to 69 with active or convalescent COVID-19.

V is TRBV2 and J is TRBJ2-5; D uncertain. Looked up from germline, CDR1 is SNHLY and CDR2 is FYNNEI. The CDR3 length is 13 residues. V was shortened by 3 bases and J by 3 bases, with 8 bases between the two germline ends. CDR3 DNA: TGTGCCAGCAGTGATTGGTCAGAAGAGACCCAGTACTTC. Translated: CASSDWSEETQYF. The complete variable domain, with remaining parts taken from reference TRBV2 and TRBJ2-5, reads EPEVTQTPSHQVTQMGQEVILRCVPISNHLYFYWYRQILGQKVEFLVSFYNNEISEKSEIFDDQFSVERPDGSNFTLKIRSTKLEDSAMYFCASSDWSEETQYFGPGTRLLVL.

The rearrangement links TRBV5-1 to TRBJ2-2; D is ambiguous. The germline gives CDR1 SGHRS, CDR2 YFSETQ. V shed 4 bases and J shed 1 base, with 11 bases lying between them. The CDR3 runs to 15 residues. This CDR3 reads CASSPGFVNTGELFF. The CDR3 region has the DNA TGCGCCAGCAGCCCGGGTTTCGTGAACACCGGGGAGCTGTTTTTT.

The V call is TRBV5-1, the J call TRBJ1-1; 7 positions match TRBD1. The CDR3 has 14 residues. V lost 5 bases, J lost 1 base, and 5 bases stayed unmatched. CDR1 and CDR2 from the germline V gene are SGHRS and YFSETQ. The CDR3 nucleotides read TGCGCCAGCAGGGCCCCAGGGGGGAACACTGAAGCTTTCTTT. Translating gives CASRAPGGNTEAFF.

The chain uses TRBV16 and TRBJ2-1, with D tentatively TRBD1 (6 bases). CDR1 is KGHSY and CDR2 is FQNENV in the germline V gene. V was clipped by 4 bases and J by 5 bases, with 15 bases between them. The CDR3 runs to 15 residues. The CDR3 nucleotides are TGTGCCAGCAGCCCATTCAGGGGCCCGGACAATGAGCAGTTCTTC. Translated, it gives CASSPFRGPDNEQFF.

V is TRBV7-9 and J is TRBJ1-1, with 9 bases aligning to TRBD1. The germline gives CDR1 SEHNR, CDR2 FQNEAQ (reference sequence). The CDR3 has 17 amino acids. Trimming cost V 0 bases and J 8 bases; bases outside gene matches: 13. The CDR3 sequence is CASSLAFWRTGASEAFF. Written as DNA, the CDR3 is TGTGCCAGCAGCTTAGCATTTTGGAGGACAGGGGCATCGGAAGCTTTCTTT.

The CDR3 loop reads CASSQNAGGSGNTIYF. CDR3 in DNA: TGCGCCAGCAGCCAAAACGCAGGGGGGTCTGGAAACACCATATATTTT. The V call is TRBV5-1, the J call TRBJ1-3, with TRBD1 matching over 7 bases. V shed 4 bases and J 1 base; nucleotides not matched to a gene: 8. Germline V gene lookup returns CDR1 SGHRS and CDR2 YFSETQ. This CDR3 is 16 amino acids long.

The chain uses TRBV15 and TRBJ2-5; TRBD1 agrees at 10 bases. V lost 0 bases, J lost 4 bases, and 8 bases stayed unmatched. This CDR3 comprises 17 residues. CDR1 is LNHNV, CDR2 YYDKDF, per germline (reference sequence). The CDR3 coding sequence is TGTGCCACCAGCAGAGATAAGGGACAGGGGATAGCAGAGACCCAGTACTTC. Its translation: CATSRDKGQGIAETQYF. Full variable domain (missing parts from reference TRBV15 and TRBJ2-5): DAMVIQNPRYQVTQFGKPVTLSCSQTLNHNVMYWYQQKSSQAPKLLFHYYDKDFNNEADTPDNFQSRRPNTSFCFLDIRSPGLGDTAMYLCATSRDKGQGIAETQYFGPGTRLLVL.

The sample holds a few counts of this clone. This chain joins TRBV5-8 and TRBJ2-1, with 12 bases aligning to TRBD2. J gave up 4 bases and V 0 bases, and 2 bases lay outside the gene matches. Germline V gives CDR1 SGHTS, CDR2 YDEGEE. The CDR3 sequence is 16 residues long. CDR3 coding DNA: TGTGCCAGCAGCTTGGGGGGGACTAGCGGGTACAATGAGCAGTTCTTC. As protein: CASSLGGTSGYNEQFF.

The gene calls are TRBV6-1 and TRBJ1-4, with TRBD1 matching 10 bases. This CDR3 region has 17 residues. Germline assignment: CDR1 MNHNS and CDR2 SASEGT. V lost 1 base, J lost 4 bases, and 6 bases stayed unmatched. The CDR3 coding sequence is TGTGCCAGCAGTGAAGAGGTGACAGGGGGCAATAATGAAAAACTGTTTTTT. Amino acids: CASSEEVTGGNNEKLFF.

The genes are TRBV14 and TRBJ2-4, with a tentative D call TRBD1 (6 bases). Trimming removed 3 bases from V and 0 bases from J, with 12 bases in between. Germline CDR1 reads SGHDN; CDR2 reads FVKESK. The CDR3 consists of 16 residues. The CDR3 loop reads CASSQGQARAKNIQYF. Here the CDR3 DNA reads TGTGCCAGCAGCCAGGGACAAGCGAGAGCCAAAAACATTCAGTACTTC.

The rearrangement links TRBV29-1 to TRBJ1-2; 10 positions match TRBD1. The germline CDR1 and CDR2 sequences are SQVTM and ANQGSEA. Unmatched junction bases numbered 10, after V lost 5 bases and J lost 4 bases. The CDR3 loop spans 15 amino acids. Written as DNA, the CDR3 is TGCAGCGTTATCCGGGACAGGGGATTGAGCTATGGCTACACCTTC. Protein: CSVIRDRGLSYGYTF.

About this clone: The junction shows a germline mismatch at one end, possibly a read error. This chain joins TRBV6-5 and TRBJ1-5; D may be TRBD1 (6 bases). Per germline, CDR1 MNHEY and CDR2 SVGAGI. The CDR3 consists of 11 residues. CDR3 sequence (DNA): TGCTCTTCCCGGGACATATATCCCCAGCATTTT. Protein sequence: CSSRDIYPQHF.

The gene calls are TRBV19 and TRBJ2-7; 7 bases agree with TRBD1. The V gene end was trimmed by 4 bases and the J gene end by 3 bases; junction bases not matched to a gene: 9. This CDR3 spans 15 amino acids. The germline CDR1 and CDR2 sequences are LNHDA and SQIVND (reference sequence). CDR3: CASSRGQLTNYEQYF. CDR3 coding DNA: TGTGCCAGTAGTAGGGGACAGCTTACTAACTACGAGCAGTACTTC.

For this clone: At one of its ends the junction is not consistent with the germline gene, which may arise from a read error. This chain uses TRBV7-9 with TRBJ2-2; TRBD2 aligns across 7 bases. CDR3 length: 13 amino acids. Per germline, CDR1 SEHNR and CDR2 FQNEAQ (reference sequence). CDR3 amino acids: CASSLAETGELFF. CDR3 DNA sequence: TGTGCCAGCAGCCTAGCGGAGACCGGGGAGCTGTTTTTT.

This rearrangement joins TRBV5-1 to TRBJ1-1; maybe TRBD1 (6 bases). The CDR3 runs to 16 residues. Germline V gene sequence: CDR1 SGHRS, CDR2 YFSETQ. Between the trimmed V and J ends, which lost 0 bases and 4 bases, there was a span of 16 bases. The CDR3 DNA sequence: TGCGCCAGCAGCTTGGACAGGGCGGCGGTGAGCACTGAAGCTTTCTTT. It is translated as CASSLDRAAVSTEAFF.

The chain carries TRBV6-4 and TRBJ1-6; a possible D gene is TRBD1 (5 bases). This CDR3 spans 15 amino acids. The germline CDR1 and CDR2 sequences are MRHNA and SNTAGT. V was clipped by 3 bases and J by 8 bases, with 14 bases between them. The CDR3 spells CASSEARGGDSPLHF. The DNA for the CDR3 is TGTGCCAGCAGTGAAGCGAGGGGAGGTGATTCACCCCTCCACTTT.

This rearrangement joins TRBV19 to TRBJ2-6; TRBD1 is a possible D gene (5 bases). This CDR3 comprises 16 residues. The germline V gene encodes CDR1 LNHDA and CDR2 SQIVND (reference sequence). V lost 0 bases and J 5 bases, leaving 11 bases between the germline ends. The CDR3 nucleotides are TGTGCCAGTAGTATAGATACCCAGGGTAGGGCCAACGTCCTGACTTTC. This sequence encodes CASSIDTQGRANVLTF.

This chain uses TRBV5-1 with TRBJ2-4, with 7 nucleotides matching TRBD2. V shed 4 bases and J 4 bases; nucleotides not matched to a gene: 8. The CDR3 extends over 15 amino acids. Germline-derived CDR1 and CDR2 are SGHRS and YFSETQ. The CDR3 nucleotides read TGCGCCAGCAGCCGGGAAGCCGGGGGGAAAAACATTCAGTACTTC. Translated: CASSREAGGKNIQYF. Filled out from reference TRBV5-1 and TRBJ2-4, the complete variable domain reads KAGVTQTPRYLIKTRGQQVTLSCSPISGHRSVSWYQQTPGQGLQFLFEYFSETQRNKGNFPGRFSGRQFSNSRSEMNVSTLELGDSALYLCASSREAGGKNIQYFGAGTRLSVL.

The chain uses TRBV5-1 and TRBJ2-1, with D maybe TRBD1 (5 bases). The V end lost 0 bases, the J end lost 6 bases, and 16 bases lay between the germline ends. Germline CDR1 is SGHRS and CDR2 is YFSETQ. The CDR3 sequence is 16 residues long. CDR3 nucleotides: TGCGCCAGCAGCTTGGAAGGGGTTCAGATCTTCAATGAGCAGTTCTTC. It is translated as CASSLEGVQIFNEQFF.

This clone was recorded only once. This chain connects TRBV6-6 to TRBJ1-1; TRBD1 aligns across 11 bases. Looked up from germline, CDR1 is MNHNY and CDR2 is SVGAGI (reference sequence). The length of the CDR3 is 16 residues. The J segment lost 5 bases and the V segment lost 0 bases, leaving 5 bases of the junction unmatched. CDR3 bases: TGTGCCAGCAGTTACTCGGGACAGGGGGTAGGGACTGAAGCTTTCTTT. Its protein is CASSYSGQGVGTEAFF.

This chain links TRBV2 with TRBJ1-5; the match to TRBD1 covers 10 bases. The CDR3 covers 14 residues. V was pared by 6 bases and J by 3 bases, with 2 bases of the junction left unmatched. CDR1 is SNHLY, CDR2 FYNNEI, per germline. For the CDR3, the DNA is TGTGCCAGCAGCGGACAGGGGGACAATCAGCCCCAGCATTTT. Its protein product is CASSGQGDNQPQHF.

The sample holds a few counts of this clone. This specimen includes other DNA sequences encoding the same CDR3. V is TRBV19 and J is TRBJ1-5; 8 nucleotides align to TRBD1. CDR3 length equals 14 residues. The ends lost 4 bases at V and 2 bases at J; junction bases unmatched: 1. Germline lookup yields CDR1 LNHDA and CDR2 SQIVND (reference sequence). CDR3 sequence: CASSTTGGNQPQHF. The CDR3 bases are TGTGCCAGTAGTACGACAGGGGGCAATCAGCCCCAGCATTTT.

The chain has TRBV6-5 and TRBJ1-1; D unclear. The CDR3 has 13 amino acids. The germline CDR1 and CDR2 sequences are MNHEY and SVGAGI. V was shortened by 10 bases and J by 1 base, with 13 bases between the two germline ends. CDR3 in amino acids: CAITLRQNTEAFF. The CDR3 DNA reads as TGTGCCATCACCCTCAGACAGAACACTGAAGCTTTCTTT.

The chain couples TRBV25-1 to TRBJ1-6, with TRBD1 identical over 11 bases. The V gene's germline CDR1 is MGHDK and CDR2 SYGVNS. V shed 3 bases, J shed 6 bases, and the junction held 4 bases outside the gene matches. The CDR3 spans 16 residues. CDR3 loop: CASSDPGQGGNSPLHF. The CDR3 bases are TGTGCCAGCAGTGATCCGGGACAGGGGGGTAATTCACCCCTCCACTTT.

The chain has TRBV5-1 and TRBJ1-2, with 7 bases matching TRBD1. Trimming took 7 bases from V and 6 from J; bases not matched to a gene: 15. Germline-derived CDR1 and CDR2 are SGHRS and YFSETQ. This CDR3 has 15 residues. Here the CDR3 reads CASRDRDLSGHGYTF. In DNA, the CDR3 is TGCGCCAGCCGAGACAGGGATCTATCAGGACATGGCTACACCTTC.

The chain uses TRBV3-1 (or the pseudogene TRBV3-2) and TRBJ1-1; 9 nucleotides agree with TRBD1. Germline V gene lookup returns CDR1 LGHDT and CDR2 YNNKEL (reference sequence). The V segment lost 4 bases and the J segment 11 bases; nucleotides outside the gene matches: 8. This CDR3 has 13 residues. CDR3 in DNA: TGTGCCAGCAGCCCCGGACAGGGGCTGAGGGCTTTCTTT. This translates into CASSPGQGLRAFF.

The chain links TRBV4-1 to TRBJ1-5; 8 positions agree with TRBD1. Trimming cost V 3 bases and J 6 bases; bases outside gene matches: 16. The CDR3 extends over 18 amino acids. Germline V gives CDR1 MGHRA, CDR2 YSYEKL. DNA of the CDR3: TGCGCCAGCAGCCAGCAAGGGCCCAGGACAGGGTCCGGTCAGCCCCAGCATTTT. It encodes CASSQQGPRTGSGQPQHF.

Here the CDR3 reads CASNRGTEAFF. For the CDR3, the DNA is TGCGCCAGCAATCGGGGGACTGAAGCTTTCTTT. V gene TRBV5-1 combines with J gene TRBJ1-1, with D perhaps matching TRBD1 (5 bases). CDR1 is SGHRS, CDR2 YFSETQ, per germline. Trimming pared 6 bases from V and 5 bases from J, leaving 8 bases between. This CDR3 has 11 amino acids.

The chain uses TRBV2 and TRBJ2-4, with 11 nucleotides matching TRBD2. The CDR3 length is 17 residues. Germline V gene lookup returns CDR1 SNHLY and CDR2 FYNNEI. The junction had 1 base not matched to a gene; V was cut back by 0 bases and J by 0 bases. CDR3 loop: CASSEAGLAVAKNIQYF. CDR3 DNA sequence: TGTGCCAGCAGTGAAGCGGGACTAGCGGTAGCCAAAAACATTCAGTACTTC.

In its sample, this clone was seen once. The chain links TRBV19 to TRBJ1-1; 7 nucleotides line up with TRBD1. The CDR3 runs 14 residues. V dropped 7 bases and J dropped 6; count of bases not matched to a gene: 11. Germline CDR1 and CDR2: LNHDA and SQIVND (reference sequence). This CDR3 is CASTLGGLGAEAFF. The CDR3 DNA is TGTGCCAGTACCCTAGGGGGCCTCGGGGCTGAAGCTTTCTTT.

A single count supports this clone. The genes are TRBV27 and TRBJ2-1, with 10 bases lining up with TRBD2. Trimming at V came to 0 bases and at J to 3 bases, leaving 2 bases not matched to a gene. The CDR3 extends over 16 amino acids. Germline V gene data show CDR1 as MNHEY and CDR2 as SMNVEV (reference sequence). For the CDR3, the DNA is TGTGCCAGCAGTTTATCTCCTAGCGGGGGCTACAATGAGCAGTTCTTC. It encodes CASSLSPSGGYNEQFF.

V gene TRBV4-1 combines with J gene TRBJ2-6; 7 bases align to TRBD1. The germline V gene encodes CDR1 MGHRA and CDR2 YSYEKL. CDR3 length: 21 amino acids. The trim removed 1 base at V and 0 bases at J, leaving 15 bases unmatched. The CDR3 protein is CASSQVSYYPGGSSGANVLTF. The CDR3 DNA follows: TGCGCCAGCAGCCAAGTTTCGTACTACCCAGGGGGAAGCTCTGGGGCCAACGTCCTGACTTTC.